This TCR beta chain was retrieved from a study of metastatic and nonmetastatic thyroid tumors. Study-wide background: Samples came from malignant and benign thyroid patients, and repertoires were compared across blood and tumor or nodule tissue. Whole-study findings and limits: Reported TCR beta diversity, measured in blood and tumor, was significantly higher for malignant thyroid tumors than for benign nodules.

In the study's own analysis: The distant-metastasis classifier for papillary thyroid cancer was built from CDR3 differences across clinicopathological groups. TCRdb re-analyzed the PCR reads through MiXCR. V and J calls and clone size were set by TCRdb, not the authors. There are approximately 32,000 clones in the sample; about 32% occur only once, and 15% to 20% lies in the top ten. The CDR3 spans 15 residues. With 3 bases removed from V and 4 bases from J, the gap between germline ends came to 13 bases. The germline gives CDR1 SNHLY, CDR2 FYNNEI. All patients were treatment-naive before thyroid surgery. As for this clone: Its antigen remains unknown.

The sample comprised tumor tissue. The J gene is TRBJ1-3, the V gene TRBV2; weak D call: TRBD1 (5 bases). The clonotype comes from a female donor with papillary thyroid cancer or a benign thyroid nodule (not recorded which). Some clones in this sample may be carry-over from other donors' samples. The CDR3 region is CASSDDQGAGNTIYF. Written as DNA, the CDR3 is TGTGCCAGCAGTGACGACCAGGGCGCAGGAAACACCATATATTTT. The entire variable domain, with the rest obtained from reference TRBV2 and TRBJ1-3, is as follows: EPEVTQTPSHQVTQMGQEVILRCVPISNHLYFYWYRQILGQKVEFLVSFYNNEISEKSEIFDDQFSVERPDGSNFTLKIRSTKLEDSAMYFCASSDDQGAGNTIYFGEGSWLTVV.